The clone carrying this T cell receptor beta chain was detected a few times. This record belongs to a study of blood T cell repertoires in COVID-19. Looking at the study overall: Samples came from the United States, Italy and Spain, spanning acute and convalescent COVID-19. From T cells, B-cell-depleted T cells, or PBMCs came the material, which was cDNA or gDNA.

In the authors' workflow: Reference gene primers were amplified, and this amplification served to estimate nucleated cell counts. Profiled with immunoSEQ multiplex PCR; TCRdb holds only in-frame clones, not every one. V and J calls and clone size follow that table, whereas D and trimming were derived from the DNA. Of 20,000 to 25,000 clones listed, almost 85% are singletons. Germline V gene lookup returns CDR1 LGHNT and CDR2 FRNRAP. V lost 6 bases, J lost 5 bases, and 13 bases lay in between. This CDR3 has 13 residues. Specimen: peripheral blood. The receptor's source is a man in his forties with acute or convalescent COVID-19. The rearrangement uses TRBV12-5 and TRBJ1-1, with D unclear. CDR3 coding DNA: TGTGCTAGTGGGCCAAGTCCGGGGACTGAAGCTTTCTTT. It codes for CASGPSPGTEAFF. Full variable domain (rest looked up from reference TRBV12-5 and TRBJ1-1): DARVTQTPRHKVTEMGQEVTMRCQPILGHNTVFWYRQTMMQGLELLAYFRNRAPLDDSGMPKDRFSAEMPDATLATLKIQPSEPRDSAVYFCASGPSPGTEAFFGQGTRLTVV.